This T cell receptor beta chain was recovered during a study of neurological immune-mediated disorders. Study results and limitations: For the multiple sclerosis repertoire cluster, an association with any clinical or MRI feature was absent. TCR clonal expansion peaked in HTLV-1-associated myelopathy patients and was lowest in multiple sclerosis patients.

This clonotype was seen many times. Its target is unknown. There are 15 residues in the CDR3. Germline assignment: CDR1 MNHEY and CDR2 SVGAGI. V gave up 6 bases and J gave up 2 bases, with 14 bases separating them. The authors obtained over 160 million TCR-beta sequences from 15-18 subjects per sequencing run. TCRdb independently ran MiXCR on the 5' RACE reads; one entry per CDR3 protein. The sample records 54,000 or so distinct CDR3 sequences, around 3.4% being singletons. Sequencing was carried out using PBMCs. The chain joins TRBV6-5 to TRBJ2-1, with D uncertain. The clonotype comes from a woman younger than 45 with multiple sclerosis. CDR3 coding DNA: TGTGCCAGCAGGGAACAGTGGGAACCCTACAATGAGCAGTTCTTC. Translation gives CASREQWEPYNEQFF.